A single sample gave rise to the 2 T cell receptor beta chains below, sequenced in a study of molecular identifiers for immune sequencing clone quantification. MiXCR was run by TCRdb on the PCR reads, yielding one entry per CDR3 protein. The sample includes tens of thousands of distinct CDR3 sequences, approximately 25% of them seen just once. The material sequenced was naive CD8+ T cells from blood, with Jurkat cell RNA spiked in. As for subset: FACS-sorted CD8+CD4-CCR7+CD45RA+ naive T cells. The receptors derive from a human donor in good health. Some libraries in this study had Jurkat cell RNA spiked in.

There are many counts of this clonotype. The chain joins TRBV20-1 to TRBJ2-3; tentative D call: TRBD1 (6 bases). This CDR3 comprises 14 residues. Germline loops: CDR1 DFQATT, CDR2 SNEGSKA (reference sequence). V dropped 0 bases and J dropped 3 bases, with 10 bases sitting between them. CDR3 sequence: CSARDYQGTDTQYF. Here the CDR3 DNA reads TGCAGTGCTAGAGATTACCAGGGGACAGATACGCAGTATTTT.

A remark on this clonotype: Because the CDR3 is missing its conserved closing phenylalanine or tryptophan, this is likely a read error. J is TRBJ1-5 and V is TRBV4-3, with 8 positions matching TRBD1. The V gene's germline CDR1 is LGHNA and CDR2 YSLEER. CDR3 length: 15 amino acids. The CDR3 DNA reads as TGCGCCAGCGGCCACCATACAGGGGGAGGTCAGCCCCAGCATCTT. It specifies CASGHHTGGGQPQHL.